This T cell receptor (beta chain) stems from a study of CD8 T cells in ankylosing spondylitis. Study results and limitations: Seemingly characteristic of ankylosing spondylitis blood was a TCR beta motif consisting of under 10 highly homologous variants. In synovial fluid and blood from reactive arthritis, some motif variants were previously reported.

V was trimmed by 6 bases and J by 5 bases, leaving 19 bases between them. The CDR3 is made up of 15 amino acids. This clonotype was seen many times. Its antigen remains unidentified. Each CDR3 protein gets one entry after TCRdb re-called the 5' RACE reads with MiXCR. The data contain 670,000 or so distinct CDR3 sequences, roughly 19% of them singletons. Sequencing input: blood, either unsorted or a sorted T cell fraction (not recorded which). The TCR originated in a male donor with ankylosing spondylitis. The rearrangement joins TRBV12-3 or TRBV12-4 to TRBJ2-5; possibly TRBD2 for D (6 bases). The DNA of the CDR3 is TGTGCCAGCAGGGGCTTCCCGGGAGCCGGGGAGACCCAGTACTTC. Encoded protein: CASRGFPGAGETQYF.